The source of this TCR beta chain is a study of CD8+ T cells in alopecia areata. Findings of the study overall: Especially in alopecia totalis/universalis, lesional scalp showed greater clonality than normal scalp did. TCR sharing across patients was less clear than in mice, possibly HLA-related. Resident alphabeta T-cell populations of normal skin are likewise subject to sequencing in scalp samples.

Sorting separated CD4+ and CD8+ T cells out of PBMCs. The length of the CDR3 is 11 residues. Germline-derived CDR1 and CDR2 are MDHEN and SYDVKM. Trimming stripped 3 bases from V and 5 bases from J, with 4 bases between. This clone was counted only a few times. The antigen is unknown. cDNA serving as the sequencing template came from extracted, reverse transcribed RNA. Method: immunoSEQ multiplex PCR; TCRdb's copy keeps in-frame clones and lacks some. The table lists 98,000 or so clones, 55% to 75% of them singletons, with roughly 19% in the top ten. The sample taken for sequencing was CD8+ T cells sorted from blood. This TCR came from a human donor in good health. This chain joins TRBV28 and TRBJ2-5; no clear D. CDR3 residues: CASSFRETQYF. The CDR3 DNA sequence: TGTGCCAGCAGTTTCAGGGAGACCCAGTACTTC.